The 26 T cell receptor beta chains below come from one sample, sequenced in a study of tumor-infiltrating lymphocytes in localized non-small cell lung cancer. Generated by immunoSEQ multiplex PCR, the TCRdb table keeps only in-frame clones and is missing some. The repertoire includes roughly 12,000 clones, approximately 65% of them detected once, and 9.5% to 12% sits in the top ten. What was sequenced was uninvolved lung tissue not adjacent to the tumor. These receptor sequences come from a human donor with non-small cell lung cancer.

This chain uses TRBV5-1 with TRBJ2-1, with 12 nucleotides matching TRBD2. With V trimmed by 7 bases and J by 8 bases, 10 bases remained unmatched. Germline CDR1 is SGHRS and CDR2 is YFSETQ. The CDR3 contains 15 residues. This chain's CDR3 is CASFDGLAGGDEQFF. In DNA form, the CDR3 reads TGCGCCAGCTTCGATGGGCTAGCGGGGGGGGATGAGCAGTTCTTC.

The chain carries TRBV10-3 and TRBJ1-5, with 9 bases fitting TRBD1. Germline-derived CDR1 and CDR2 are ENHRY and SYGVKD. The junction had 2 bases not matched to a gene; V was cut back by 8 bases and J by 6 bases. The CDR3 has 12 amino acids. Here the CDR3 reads CAIGGQGQPQHF. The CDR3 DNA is TGTGCCATCGGGGGACAGGGTCAGCCCCAGCATTTT.

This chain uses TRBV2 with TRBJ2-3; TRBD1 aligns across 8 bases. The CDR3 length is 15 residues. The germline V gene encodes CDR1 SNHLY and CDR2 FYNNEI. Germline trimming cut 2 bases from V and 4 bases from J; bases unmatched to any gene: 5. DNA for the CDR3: TGTGCCAGCAGTGAATATGGACAGGGCCCAGATACGCAGTATTTT. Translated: CASSEYGQGPDTQYF.

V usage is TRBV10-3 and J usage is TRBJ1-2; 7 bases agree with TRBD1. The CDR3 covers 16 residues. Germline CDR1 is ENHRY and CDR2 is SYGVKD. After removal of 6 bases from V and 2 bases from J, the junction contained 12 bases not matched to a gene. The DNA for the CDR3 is TGTGCCATCAGAGAGCTCCTAACAGGGGTAAACTATGGCTACACCTTC. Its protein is CAIRELLTGVNYGYTF.

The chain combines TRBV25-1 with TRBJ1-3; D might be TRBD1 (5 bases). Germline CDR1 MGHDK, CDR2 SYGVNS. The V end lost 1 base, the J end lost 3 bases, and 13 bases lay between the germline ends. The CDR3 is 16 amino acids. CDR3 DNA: TGTGCCAGCAGTGAATCAGGAAGGGGCAATGGAAACACCATATATTTT. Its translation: CASSESGRGNGNTIYF.

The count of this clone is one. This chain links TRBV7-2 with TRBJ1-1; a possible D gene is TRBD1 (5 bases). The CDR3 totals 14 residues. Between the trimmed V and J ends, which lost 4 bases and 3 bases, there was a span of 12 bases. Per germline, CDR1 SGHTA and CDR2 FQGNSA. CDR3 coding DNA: TGTGCCAGCAGCTCCAGACAGACCCACACTGAAGCTTTCTTT. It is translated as CASSSRQTHTEAFF. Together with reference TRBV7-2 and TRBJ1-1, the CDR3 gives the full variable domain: GAGVSQSPSNKVTEKGKDVELRCDPISGHTALYWYRQSLGQGLEFLIYFQGNSAPDKSGLPSDRFSAERTGGSVSTLTIQRTQQEDSAVYLCASSSRQTHTEAFFGQGTRLTVV.

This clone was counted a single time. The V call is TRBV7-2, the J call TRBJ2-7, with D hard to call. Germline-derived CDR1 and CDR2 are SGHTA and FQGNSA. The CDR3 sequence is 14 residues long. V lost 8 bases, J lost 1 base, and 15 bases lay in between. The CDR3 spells CASRLGSGSYEQYF. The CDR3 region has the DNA TGTGCCAGCCGGCTAGGCTCTGGATCCTACGAGCAGTACTTC.

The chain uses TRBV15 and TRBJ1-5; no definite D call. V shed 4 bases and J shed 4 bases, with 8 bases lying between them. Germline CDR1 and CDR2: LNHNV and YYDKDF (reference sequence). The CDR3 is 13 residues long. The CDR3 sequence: CATSIEKNQPQHF. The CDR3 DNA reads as TGTGCCACCAGCATTGAGAAGAATCAGCCCCAGCATTTT.

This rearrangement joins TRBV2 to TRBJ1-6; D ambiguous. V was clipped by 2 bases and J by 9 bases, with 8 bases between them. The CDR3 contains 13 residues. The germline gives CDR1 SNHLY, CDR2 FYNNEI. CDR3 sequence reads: CASSESVSSPLHF. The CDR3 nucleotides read TGTGCCAGCAGTGAATCGGTGTCTTCACCCCTCCACTTT.

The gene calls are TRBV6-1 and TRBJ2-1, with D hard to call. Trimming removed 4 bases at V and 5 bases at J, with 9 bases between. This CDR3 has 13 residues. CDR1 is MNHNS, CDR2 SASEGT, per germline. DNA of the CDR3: TGTGCCAGCAGTGCCAGGCCACACAATGAGCAGTTCTTC. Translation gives CASSARPHNEQFF.

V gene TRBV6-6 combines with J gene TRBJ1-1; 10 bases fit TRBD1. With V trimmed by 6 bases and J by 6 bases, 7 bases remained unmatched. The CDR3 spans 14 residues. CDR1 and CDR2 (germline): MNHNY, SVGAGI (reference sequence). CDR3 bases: TGTGCCAGCAGACCGGGACAGGGGTTTTCTGAAGCTTTCTTT. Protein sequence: CASRPGQGFSEAFF.

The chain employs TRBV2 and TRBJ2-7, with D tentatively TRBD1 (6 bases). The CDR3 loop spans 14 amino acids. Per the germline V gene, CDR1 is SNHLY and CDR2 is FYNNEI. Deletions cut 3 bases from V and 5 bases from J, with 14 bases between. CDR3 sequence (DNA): TGTGCCAGCAGTGAGGGGGCAGCGGTGGACGAGCAGTACTTC. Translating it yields CASSEGAAVDEQYF. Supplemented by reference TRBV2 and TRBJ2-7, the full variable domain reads EPEVTQTPSHQVTQMGQEVILRCVPISNHLYFYWYRQILGQKVEFLVSFYNNEISEKSEIFDDQFSVERPDGSNFTLKIRSTKLEDSAMYFCASSEGAAVDEQYFGPGTRLTVT.

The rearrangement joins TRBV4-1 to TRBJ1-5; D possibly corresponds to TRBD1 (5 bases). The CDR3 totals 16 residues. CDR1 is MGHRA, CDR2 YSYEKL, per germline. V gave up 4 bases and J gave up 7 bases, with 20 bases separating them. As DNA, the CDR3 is TGCGCCAGCAGCCCCCTCGCGGGGGACTTCAGGCAGCCCCAGCATTTT. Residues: CASSPLAGDFRQPQHF.

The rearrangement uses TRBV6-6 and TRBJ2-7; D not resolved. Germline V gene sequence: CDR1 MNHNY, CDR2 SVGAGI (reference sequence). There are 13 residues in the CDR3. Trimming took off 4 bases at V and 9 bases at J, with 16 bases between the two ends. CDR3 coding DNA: TGTGCCAGCAGTTCGGTACAACTGCTCGGGCAGTACTTC. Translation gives CASSSVQLLGQYF.

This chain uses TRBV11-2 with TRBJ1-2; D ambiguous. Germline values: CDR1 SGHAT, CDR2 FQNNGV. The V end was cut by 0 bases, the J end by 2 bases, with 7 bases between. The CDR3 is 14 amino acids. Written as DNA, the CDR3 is TGTGCCAGCAGCTTAGATCCGGGGAACTATGGCTACACCTTC. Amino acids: CASSLDPGNYGYTF.

The CDR3 DNA is TGTGCCAGCAGTTCCCGGGGAGGCAATGAGCAGTTCTTC. As protein: CASSSRGGNEQFF. The V gene is TRBV11-2, the J gene TRBJ2-1; weak D call: TRBD2 (6 bases). Deletions cut 6 bases from V and 6 bases from J, with 12 bases between. In germline, CDR1 is SGHAT, CDR2 FQNNGV. The CDR3 consists of 13 residues.

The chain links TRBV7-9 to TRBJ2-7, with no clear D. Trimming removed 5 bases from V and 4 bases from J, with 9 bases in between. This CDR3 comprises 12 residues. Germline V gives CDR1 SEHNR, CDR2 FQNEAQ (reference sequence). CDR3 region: CASSPSGYEQYF. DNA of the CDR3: TGTGCCAGCAGCCCCTCCGGTTACGAGCAGTACTTC.

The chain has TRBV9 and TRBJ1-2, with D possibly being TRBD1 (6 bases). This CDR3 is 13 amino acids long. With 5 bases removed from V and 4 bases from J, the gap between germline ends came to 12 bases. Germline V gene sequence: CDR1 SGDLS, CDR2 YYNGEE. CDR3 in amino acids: CASSLTGTYGYTF. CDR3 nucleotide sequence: TGTGCCAGCAGTCTGACAGGAACCTATGGCTACACCTTC.

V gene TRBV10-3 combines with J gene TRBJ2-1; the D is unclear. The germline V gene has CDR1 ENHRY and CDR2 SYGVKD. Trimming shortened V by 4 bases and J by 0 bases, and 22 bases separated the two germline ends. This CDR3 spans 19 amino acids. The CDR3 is CAISGLSGLRRGSYNEQFF. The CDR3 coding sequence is TGTGCCATCAGTGGTTTGTCCGGCTTAAGGCGAGGCTCCTACAATGAGCAGTTCTTC.

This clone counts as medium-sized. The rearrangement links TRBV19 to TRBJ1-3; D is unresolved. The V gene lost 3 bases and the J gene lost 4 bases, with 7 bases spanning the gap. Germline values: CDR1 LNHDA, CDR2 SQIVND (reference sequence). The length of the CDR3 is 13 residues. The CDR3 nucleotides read TGTGCCAGTAGTATCGGGTGGGGAAACACCATATATTTT. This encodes CASSIGWGNTIYF.

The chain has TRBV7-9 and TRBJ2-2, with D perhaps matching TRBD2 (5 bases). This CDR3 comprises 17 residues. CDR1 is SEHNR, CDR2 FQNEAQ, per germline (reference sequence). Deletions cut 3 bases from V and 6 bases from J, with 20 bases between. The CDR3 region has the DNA TGTGCCAGCAGCTTCCCTGATGGGGTCCCGAGGGCCGGGGAGCTGTTTTTT. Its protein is CASSFPDGVPRAGELFF.

The CDR3 reads CASSVSGNQPQHF. The DNA of the CDR3 is TGTGCCAGCAGTGTATCGGGTAATCAGCCCCAGCATTTT. The chain uses TRBV2 and TRBJ1-5; D call uncertain. Germline V CDR1 and CDR2: SNHLY, FYNNEI. Trimming removed 4 bases from V and 4 bases from J, with 8 bases in between. The CDR3 is made up of 13 amino acids.

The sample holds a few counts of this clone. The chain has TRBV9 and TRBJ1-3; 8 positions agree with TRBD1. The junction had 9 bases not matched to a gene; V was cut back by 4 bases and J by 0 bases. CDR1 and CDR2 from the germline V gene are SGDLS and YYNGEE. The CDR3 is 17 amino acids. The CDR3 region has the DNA TGTGCCAGCAGCACACAGGGGGGGAGTAGCTCTGGAAACACCATATATTTT. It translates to CASSTQGGSSSGNTIYF.

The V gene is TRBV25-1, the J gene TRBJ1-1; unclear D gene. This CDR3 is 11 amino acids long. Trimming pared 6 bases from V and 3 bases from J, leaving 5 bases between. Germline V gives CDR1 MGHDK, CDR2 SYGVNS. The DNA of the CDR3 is TGTGCCAGCAGCAGATACACTGAAGCTTTCTTT. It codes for CASSRYTEAFF.

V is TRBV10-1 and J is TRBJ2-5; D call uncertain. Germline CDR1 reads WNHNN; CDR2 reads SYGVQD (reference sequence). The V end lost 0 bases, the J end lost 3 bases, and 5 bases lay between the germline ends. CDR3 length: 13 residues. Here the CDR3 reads CASSESLKETQYF. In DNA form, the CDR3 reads TGCGCCAGCAGTGAGTCTCTTAAAGAGACCCAGTACTTC.

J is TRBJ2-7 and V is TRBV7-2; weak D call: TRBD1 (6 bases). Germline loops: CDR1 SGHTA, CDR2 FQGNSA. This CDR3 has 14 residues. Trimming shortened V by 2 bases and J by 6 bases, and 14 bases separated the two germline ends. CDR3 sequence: CASSLNTGLGEQYF. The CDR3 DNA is TGTGCCAGCAGCTTAAATACAGGGTTAGGCGAGCAGTACTTC.